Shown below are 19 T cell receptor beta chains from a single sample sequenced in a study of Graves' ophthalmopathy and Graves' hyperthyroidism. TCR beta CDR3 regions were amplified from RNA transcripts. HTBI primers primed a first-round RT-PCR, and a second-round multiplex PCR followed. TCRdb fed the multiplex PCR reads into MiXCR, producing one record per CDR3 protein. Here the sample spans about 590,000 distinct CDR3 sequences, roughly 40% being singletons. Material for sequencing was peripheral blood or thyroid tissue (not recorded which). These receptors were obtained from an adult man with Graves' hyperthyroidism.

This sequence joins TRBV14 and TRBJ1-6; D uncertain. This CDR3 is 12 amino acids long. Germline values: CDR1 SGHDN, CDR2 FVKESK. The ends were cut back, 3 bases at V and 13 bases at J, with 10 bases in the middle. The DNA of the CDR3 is TGTGCCAGCAGCCAGAAGTTATCTCCCCTCCACTTT. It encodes CASSQKLSPLHF.

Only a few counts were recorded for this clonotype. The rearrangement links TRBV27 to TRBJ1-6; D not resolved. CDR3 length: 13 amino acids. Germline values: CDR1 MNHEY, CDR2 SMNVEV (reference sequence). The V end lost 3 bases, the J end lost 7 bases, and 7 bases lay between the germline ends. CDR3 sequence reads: CASSFASNSPLHF. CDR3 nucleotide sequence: TGTGCCAGCAGTTTCGCTTCGAATTCACCCCTCCACTTT.

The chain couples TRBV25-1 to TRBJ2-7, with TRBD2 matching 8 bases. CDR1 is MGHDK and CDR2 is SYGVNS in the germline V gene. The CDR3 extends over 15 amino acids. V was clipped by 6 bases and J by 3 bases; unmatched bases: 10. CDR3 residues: CASSGGAATYYEQYF. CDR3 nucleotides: TGTGCCAGCAGCGGGGGGGCAGCCACCTACTACGAGCAGTACTTC.

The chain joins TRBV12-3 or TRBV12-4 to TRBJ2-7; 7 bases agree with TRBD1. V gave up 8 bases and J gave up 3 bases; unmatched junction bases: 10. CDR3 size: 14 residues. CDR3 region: CASGSRGLSYEQYF. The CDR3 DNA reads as TGTGCCAGCGGATCAAGGGGGCTCAGCTACGAGCAGTACTTC.

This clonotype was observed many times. CDR3: CASRTNGGYTF. The CDR3 DNA reads TGTGCCAGCAGGACGAACGGCGGCTACACCTTC. V is TRBV12-3 or TRBV12-4 and J is TRBJ1-2; no clear D gene. This CDR3 has 11 amino acids. Trimming stripped 6 bases from V and 8 bases from J, with 10 bases between.

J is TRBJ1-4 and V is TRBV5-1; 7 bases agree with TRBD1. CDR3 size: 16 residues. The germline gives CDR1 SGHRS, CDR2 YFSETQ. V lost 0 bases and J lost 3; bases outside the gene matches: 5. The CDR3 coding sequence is TGCGCCAGCAGCTTGGAGGGGGACAGCCCTAATGAAAAACTGTTTTTT. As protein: CASSLEGDSPNEKLFF. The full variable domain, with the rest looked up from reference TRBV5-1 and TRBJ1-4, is KAGVTQTPRYLIKTRGQQVTLSCSPISGHRSVSWYQQTPGQGLQFLFEYFSETQRNKGNFPGRFSGRQFSNSRSEMNVSTLELGDSALYLCASSLEGDSPNEKLFFGSGTQLSVL.

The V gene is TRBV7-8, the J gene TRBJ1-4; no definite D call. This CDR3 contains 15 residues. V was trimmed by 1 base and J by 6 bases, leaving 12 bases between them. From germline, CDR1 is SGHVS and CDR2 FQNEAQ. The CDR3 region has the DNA TGTGCCAGCAGCTTAGGGACCGAGGGTTATGAAAAACTGTTTTTT. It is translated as CASSLGTEGYEKLFF. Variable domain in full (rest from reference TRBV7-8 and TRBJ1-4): GAGVSQSPRYKVAKRGQDVALRCDPISGHVSLFWYQQALGQGPEFLTYFQNEAQLDKSGLPSDRFFAERPEGSVSTLKIQRTQQEDSAVYLCASSLGTEGYEKLFFGSGTQLSVL.

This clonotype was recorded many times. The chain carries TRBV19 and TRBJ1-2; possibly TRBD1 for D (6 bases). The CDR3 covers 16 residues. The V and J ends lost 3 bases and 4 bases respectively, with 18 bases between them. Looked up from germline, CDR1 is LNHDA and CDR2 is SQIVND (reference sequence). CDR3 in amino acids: CASSILGRGTSYGYTF. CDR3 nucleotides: TGTGCCAGTAGTATCCTGGGCAGGGGAACTTCCTATGGCTACACCTTC.

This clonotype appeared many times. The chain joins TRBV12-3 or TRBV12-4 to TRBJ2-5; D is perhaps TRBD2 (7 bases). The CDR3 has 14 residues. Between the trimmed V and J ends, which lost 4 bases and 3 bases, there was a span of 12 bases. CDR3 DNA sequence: TGTGCCAGCAGTTCGGCGGGGGCCGAAGAGACCCAGTACTTC. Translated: CASSSAGAEETQYF.

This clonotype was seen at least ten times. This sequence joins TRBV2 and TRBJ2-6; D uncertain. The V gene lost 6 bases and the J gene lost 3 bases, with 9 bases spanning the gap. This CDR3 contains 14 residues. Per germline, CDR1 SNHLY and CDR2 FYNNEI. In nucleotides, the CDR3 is TGTGCCAGCAGAGAGACTGGTGGGGCCAACGTCCTGACTTTC. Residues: CASRETGGANVLTF.

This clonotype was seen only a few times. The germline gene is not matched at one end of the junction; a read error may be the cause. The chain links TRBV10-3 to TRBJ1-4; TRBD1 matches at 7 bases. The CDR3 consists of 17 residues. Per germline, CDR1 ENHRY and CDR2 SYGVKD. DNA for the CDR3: TGTGCCAGCAGTTCTTCCCGGTTTAGGGGGCAAGCTGAAAAACTGTTTTTT. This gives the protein CASSSSRFRGQAEKLFF.

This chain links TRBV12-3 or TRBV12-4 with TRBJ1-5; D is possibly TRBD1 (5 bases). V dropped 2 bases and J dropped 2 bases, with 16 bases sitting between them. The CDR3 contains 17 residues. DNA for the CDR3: TGTGCCAGCAGTTTAACGGGGGGTAATGGTGGCAATCAGCCCCAGCATTTT. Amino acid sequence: CASSLTGGNGGNQPQHF.

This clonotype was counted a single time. The CDR3 DNA reads as TGTGCCAGCAGCCAAGGTCTCAGGGTGGGTCAGCCCCAGCATTTT. Encoded protein: CASSQGLRVGQPQHF. The rearrangement links TRBV4-2 to TRBJ1-5; TRBD1 might be the D (5 bases). The CDR3 runs 15 residues. Trimming took off 1 base at V and 6 bases at J, with 13 bases between the two ends. The V gene's germline CDR1 is LGHNA and CDR2 YNFKEQ.

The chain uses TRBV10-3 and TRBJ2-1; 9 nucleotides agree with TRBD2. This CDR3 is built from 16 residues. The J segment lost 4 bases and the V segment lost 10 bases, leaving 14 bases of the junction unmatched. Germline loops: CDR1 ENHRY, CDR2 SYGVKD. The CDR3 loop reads CASTGSSSGEYNEQFF. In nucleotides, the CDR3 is TGTGCCAGCACCGGGTCCTCTAGCGGGGAATACAATGAGCAGTTCTTC.

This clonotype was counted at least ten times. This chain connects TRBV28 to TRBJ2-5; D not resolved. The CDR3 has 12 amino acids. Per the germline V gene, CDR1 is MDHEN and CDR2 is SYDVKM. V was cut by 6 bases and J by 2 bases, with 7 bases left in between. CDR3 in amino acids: CASSPIQETQYF. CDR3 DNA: TGTGCCAGCAGCCCCATTCAAGAGACCCAGTACTTC.

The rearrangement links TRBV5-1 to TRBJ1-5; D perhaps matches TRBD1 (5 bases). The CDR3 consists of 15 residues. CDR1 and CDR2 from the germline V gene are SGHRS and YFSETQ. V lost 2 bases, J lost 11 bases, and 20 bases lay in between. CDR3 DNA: TGCGCCAGCAGCTTCGTGGGGGGTTTGCAAGAGACCCAGCATTTT. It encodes CASSFVGGLQETQHF.

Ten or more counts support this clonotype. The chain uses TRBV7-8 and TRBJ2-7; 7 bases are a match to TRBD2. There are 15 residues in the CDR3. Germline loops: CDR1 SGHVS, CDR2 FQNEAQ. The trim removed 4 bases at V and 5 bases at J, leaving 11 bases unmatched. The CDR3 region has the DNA TGTGCCAGCAGCTGGGGCGTTAGCAGCGGGGACGAGCAGTACTTC. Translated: CASSWGVSSGDEQYF. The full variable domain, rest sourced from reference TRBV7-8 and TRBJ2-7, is GAGVSQSPRYKVAKRGQDVALRCDPISGHVSLFWYQQALGQGPEFLTYFQNEAQLDKSGLPSDRFFAERPEGSVSTLKIQRTQQEDSAVYLCASSWGVSSGDEQYFGPGTRLTVT.

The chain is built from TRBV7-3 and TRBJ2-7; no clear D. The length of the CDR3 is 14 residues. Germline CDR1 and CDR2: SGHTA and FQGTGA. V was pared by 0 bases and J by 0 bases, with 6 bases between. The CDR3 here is CASSLTRSSYEQYF. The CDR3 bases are TGTGCCAGCAGCTTAACTCGGAGCTCCTACGAGCAGTACTTC.

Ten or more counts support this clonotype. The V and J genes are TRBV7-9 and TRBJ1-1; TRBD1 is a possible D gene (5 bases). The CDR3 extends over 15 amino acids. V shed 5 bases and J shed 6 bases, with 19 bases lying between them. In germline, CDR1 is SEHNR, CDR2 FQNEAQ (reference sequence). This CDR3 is CASSPTGVGVSEAFF. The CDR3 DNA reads TGTGCCAGCAGCCCCACGGGGGTAGGGGTTTCTGAAGCTTTCTTT.